Sequencing of this TCR beta chain was carried out in a study of T cells after yellow fever vaccination. Regarding the study as a whole: Most clones from primary vaccination were detected again post-booster (96% CD4, 88% CD8).

Each CDR3 protein is one row after TCRdb ran MiXCR on the 5' RACE reads. The sample holds about 320,000 distinct CDR3 sequences, approximately 4.5% seen once. Concerning this clonotype: The antigen remains unidentified.

Per the germline V gene, CDR1 is SGHRS and CDR2 is YFSETQ. V was clipped by 2 bases and J by 4 bases, with 9 bases between them. The CDR3 length is 13 residues. The receptor's source is a man between 18 and 29 years old who received the YFV17D yellow fever vaccine. The chain employs TRBV5-1 and TRBJ1-2, with D possibly matching TRBD1 (5 bases). Sample: PBMCs, taken 15 days after the yellow fever booster vaccination. In DNA form, the CDR3 reads TGCGCCAGCAGCTTAGGGGATGTCTATGGCTACACCTTC. Its protein product is CASSLGDVYGYTF.